These T cell receptor beta chains were read from a single sample in a study of T cell repertoires in cytomegalovirus infection. Their antigens are not known. TCRdb reprocessed the reads with MiXCR, giving one entry per CDR3 protein. The sample has 900,000 to 950,000 distinct CDR3 sequences, around 31% seen once. The specimen comprised cultured CD8+ T cells from PBMCs, sampled from culture after CMV antigen stimulation. The receptors were sampled from a human donor in good health (CMV status not recorded). Some clones in this sample may be carry-over from other donors' samples. Both conserved end residues are part of each CDR3. A D gene is named only where the DNA matches it firmly. Clone size is shown for a subset of rows, as once, few, many or a class of expanded clone.

size,V,J,length,D,DNA,CDR3
.,TRBV24-1,TRBJ2-1,15,.,TGTGCCACTAGCTTTCGGGACGGTCCCTACAATGAGCAGTTCTTC,CATSFRDGPYNEQFF
few,TRBV5-6,TRBJ2-3,13,TRBD1,TGTGCCAGCACACAGGGGTGGGCAGATACGCAGTATTTT,CASTQGWADTQYF
many,TRBV7-2,TRBJ2-1,15,.,TGTGCCAGCAGCTTACATATCACCAACTTAGGTGAGCAGTTCTTC,CASSLHITNLGEQFF
.,TRBV4-1,TRBJ2-2,15,TRBD1,TGCGCCAACAACCAATCGACAGGGGTACACGGGGAGCTGTTTTTT,CANNQSTGVHGELFF
few,TRBV7-8,TRBJ2-5,14,.,TGTGCCAGCAGCGACAGCGGTGGCCAAGAGACCCAGTACTTC,CASSDSGGQETQYF
.,TRBV7-9,TRBJ1-1,15,TRBD1,TGTGCCAGCAGTCAGCCCGGGACAGCGAACACTGAAGCTTTCTTT,CASSQPGTANTEAFF
many,TRBV7-6,TRBJ2-2,14,TRBD2,TGTGCCTCTCTCGGGGGGGGTACCACCGGGGAGCTGTTTTTT,CASLGGGTTGELFF
.,TRBV5-6,TRBJ2-5,12,TRBD2,TGTGCCAGCAGCTTGTCGGGAGGGACCCAGTACTTC,CASSLSGGTQYF
.,TRBV27,TRBJ1-2,17,.,TGTGCCAGCAGTTTATCCCCATTCCTTGACGGGTTCTATGGCTACACCTTC,CASSLSPFLDGFYGYTF
once,TRBV12-3/TRBV12-4,TRBJ1-5,14,.,TGTGCCAGCACTCTAGGGGGGGAACCCCTGCCCCAGCATTTT,CASTLGGEPLPQHF
.,TRBV6-2/TRBV6-3,TRBJ1-2,12,.,TGTGCCAGCGACGGACCGAGGGAGGGCTACACCTTC,CASDGPREGYTF
few,TRBV27,TRBJ1-1,14,.,TGTGCCAGCAAACTCGGGGGCCATCTGACTGAAGCTTTCTTT,CASKLGGHLTEAFF